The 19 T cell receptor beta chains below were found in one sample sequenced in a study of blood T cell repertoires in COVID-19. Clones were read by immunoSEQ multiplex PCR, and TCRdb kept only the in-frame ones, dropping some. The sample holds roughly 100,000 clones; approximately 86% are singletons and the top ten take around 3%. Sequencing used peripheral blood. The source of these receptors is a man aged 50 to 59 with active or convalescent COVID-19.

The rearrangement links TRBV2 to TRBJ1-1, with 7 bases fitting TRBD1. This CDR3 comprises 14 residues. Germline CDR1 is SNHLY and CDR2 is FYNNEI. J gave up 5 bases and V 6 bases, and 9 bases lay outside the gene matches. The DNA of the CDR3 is TGTGCCAGCAGAATAACAGGGGTGGGGACTGAAGCTTTCTTT. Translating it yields CASRITGVGTEAFF.

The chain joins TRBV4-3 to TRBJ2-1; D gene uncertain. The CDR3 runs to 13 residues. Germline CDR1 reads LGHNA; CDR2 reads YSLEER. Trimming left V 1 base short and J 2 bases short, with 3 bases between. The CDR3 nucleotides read TGCGCCAGCAGCCAAGCCGCCTACAATGAGCAGTTCTTC. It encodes CASSQAAYNEQFF.

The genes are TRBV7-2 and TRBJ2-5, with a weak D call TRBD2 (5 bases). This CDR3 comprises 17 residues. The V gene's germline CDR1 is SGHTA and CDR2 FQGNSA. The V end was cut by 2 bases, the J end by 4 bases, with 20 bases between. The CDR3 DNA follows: TGTGCCAGCAGCTTAAGGCCCCGGCGGGCCGATGCAGAGACCCAGTACTTC. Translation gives CASSLRPRRADAETQYF.

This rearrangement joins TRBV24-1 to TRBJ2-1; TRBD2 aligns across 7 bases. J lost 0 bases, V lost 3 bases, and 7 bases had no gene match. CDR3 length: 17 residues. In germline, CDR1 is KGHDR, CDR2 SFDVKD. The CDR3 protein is CATSDPVGGSSYNEQFF. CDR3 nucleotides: TGTGCCACCAGTGATCCCGTGGGGGGGAGCTCCTACAATGAGCAGTTCTTC.

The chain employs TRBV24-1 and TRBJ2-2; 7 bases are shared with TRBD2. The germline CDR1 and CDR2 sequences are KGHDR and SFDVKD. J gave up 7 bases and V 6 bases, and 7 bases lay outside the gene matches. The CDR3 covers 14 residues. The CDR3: CATSRAGVSGELFF. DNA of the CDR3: TGTGCCACCAGTCGGGCGGGGGTGAGCGGGGAGCTGTTTTTT.

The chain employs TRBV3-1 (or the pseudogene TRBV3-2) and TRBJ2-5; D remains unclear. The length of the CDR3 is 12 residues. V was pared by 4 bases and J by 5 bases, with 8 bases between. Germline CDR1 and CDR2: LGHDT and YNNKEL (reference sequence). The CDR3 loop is CASSPSEETQYF. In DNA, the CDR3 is TGTGCCAGCAGCCCCTCGGAGGAGACCCAGTACTTC.

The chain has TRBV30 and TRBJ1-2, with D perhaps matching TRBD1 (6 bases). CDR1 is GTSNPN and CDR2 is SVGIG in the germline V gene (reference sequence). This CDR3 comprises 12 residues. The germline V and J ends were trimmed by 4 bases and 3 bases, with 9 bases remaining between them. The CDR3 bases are TGTGCCTGGATTGGGGGCCACTATGGCTACACCTTC. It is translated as CAWIGGHYGYTF.

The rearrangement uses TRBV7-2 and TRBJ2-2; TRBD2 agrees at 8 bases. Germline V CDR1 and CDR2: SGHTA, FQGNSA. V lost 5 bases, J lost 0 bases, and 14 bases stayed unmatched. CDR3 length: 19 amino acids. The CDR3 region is CASSPSHLLAASNTGELFF. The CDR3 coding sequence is TGTGCCAGCAGCCCTTCCCACTTACTAGCGGCGTCGAACACCGGGGAGCTGTTTTTT.

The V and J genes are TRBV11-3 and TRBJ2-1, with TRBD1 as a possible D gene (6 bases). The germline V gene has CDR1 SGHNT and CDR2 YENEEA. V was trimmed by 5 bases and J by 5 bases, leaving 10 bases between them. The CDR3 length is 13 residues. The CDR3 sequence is CASSQDSHNEQFF. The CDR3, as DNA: TGTGCCAGCAGCCAGGACAGTCACAATGAGCAGTTCTTC.

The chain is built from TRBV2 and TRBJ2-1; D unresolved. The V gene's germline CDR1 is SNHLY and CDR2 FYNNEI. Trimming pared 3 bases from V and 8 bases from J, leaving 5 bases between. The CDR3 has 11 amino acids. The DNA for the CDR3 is TGTGCCAGCAGTGATTTCGATGAGCAGTTCTTC. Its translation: CASSDFDEQFF.

Here the CDR3 reads CASSQTGDSPLHF. Written as DNA, the CDR3 is TGTGCCAGCAGCCAAACAGGGGATTCACCCCTCCACTTT. The chain joins TRBV16 to TRBJ1-6, with TRBD1 matching 7 bases. Trimming at V came to 2 bases and at J to 8 bases, leaving 0 bases not matched to a gene. The CDR3 loop spans 13 amino acids. CDR1 is KGHSY and CDR2 is FQNENV in the germline V gene.

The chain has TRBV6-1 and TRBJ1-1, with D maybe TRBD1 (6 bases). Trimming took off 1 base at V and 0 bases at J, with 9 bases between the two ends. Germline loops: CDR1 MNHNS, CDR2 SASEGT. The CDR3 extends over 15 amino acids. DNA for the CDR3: TGTGCCAGCAGTGAAGGGACAGCAATGAACACTGAAGCTTTCTTT. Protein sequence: CASSEGTAMNTEAFF.

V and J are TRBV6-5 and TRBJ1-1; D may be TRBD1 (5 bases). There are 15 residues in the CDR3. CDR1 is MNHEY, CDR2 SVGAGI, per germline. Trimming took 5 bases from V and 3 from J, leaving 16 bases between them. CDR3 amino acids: CASSPTWGGDTEAFF. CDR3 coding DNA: TGTGCCAGCAGTCCCACGTGGGGGGGGGACACTGAAGCTTTCTTT.

The CDR3 DNA reads as TGTGCCAGCTATGCCGGACAGGGAAACTATGGCTACACCTTC. This codes for CASYAGQGNYGYTF. The rearrangement links TRBV27 to TRBJ1-2; 8 bases match TRBD1. This CDR3 has 14 amino acids. Losses at the gene ends were 8 bases for V and 2 bases for J; bases not matched to a gene: 7. Germline lookup yields CDR1 MNHEY and CDR2 SMNVEV (reference sequence).

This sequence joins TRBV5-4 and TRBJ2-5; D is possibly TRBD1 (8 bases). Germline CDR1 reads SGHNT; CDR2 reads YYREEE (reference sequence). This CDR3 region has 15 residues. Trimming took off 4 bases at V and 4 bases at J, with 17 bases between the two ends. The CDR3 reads CASSIGQGGRETQYF. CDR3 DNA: TGTGCCAGCAGCATAGGACAGGGAGGGCGAGAGACCCAGTACTTC.

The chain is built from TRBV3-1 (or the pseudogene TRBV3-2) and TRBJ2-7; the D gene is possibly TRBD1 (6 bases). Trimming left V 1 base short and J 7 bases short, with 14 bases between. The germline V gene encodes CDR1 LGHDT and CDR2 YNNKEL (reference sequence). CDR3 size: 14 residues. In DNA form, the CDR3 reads TGTGCCAGCAGCCAAGGGACAGTCACTAGGGAGCAGTACGTC. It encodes CASSQGTVTREQYV.

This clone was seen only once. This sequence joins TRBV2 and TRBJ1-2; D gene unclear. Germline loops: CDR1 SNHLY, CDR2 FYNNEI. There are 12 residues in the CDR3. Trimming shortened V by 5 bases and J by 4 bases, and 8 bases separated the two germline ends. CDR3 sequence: CASSPLPYGYTF. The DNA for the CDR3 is TGTGCCAGCAGTCCACTCCCCTATGGCTACACCTTC.

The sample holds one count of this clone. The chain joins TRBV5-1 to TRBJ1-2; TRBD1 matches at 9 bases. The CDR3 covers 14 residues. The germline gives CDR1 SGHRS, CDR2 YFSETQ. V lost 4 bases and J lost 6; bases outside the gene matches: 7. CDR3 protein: CASSPGQGGDGYTF. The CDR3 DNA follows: TGCGCCAGCAGCCCGGGACAGGGAGGCGATGGCTACACCTTC.

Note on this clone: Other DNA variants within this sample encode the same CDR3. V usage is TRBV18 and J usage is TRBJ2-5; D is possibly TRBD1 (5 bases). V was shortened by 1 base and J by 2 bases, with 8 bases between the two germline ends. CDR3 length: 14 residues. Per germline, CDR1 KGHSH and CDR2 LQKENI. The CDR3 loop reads CASSPRQGQETQYF. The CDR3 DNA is TGTGCCAGCTCACCACGGCAGGGTCAAGAGACCCAGTACTTC.